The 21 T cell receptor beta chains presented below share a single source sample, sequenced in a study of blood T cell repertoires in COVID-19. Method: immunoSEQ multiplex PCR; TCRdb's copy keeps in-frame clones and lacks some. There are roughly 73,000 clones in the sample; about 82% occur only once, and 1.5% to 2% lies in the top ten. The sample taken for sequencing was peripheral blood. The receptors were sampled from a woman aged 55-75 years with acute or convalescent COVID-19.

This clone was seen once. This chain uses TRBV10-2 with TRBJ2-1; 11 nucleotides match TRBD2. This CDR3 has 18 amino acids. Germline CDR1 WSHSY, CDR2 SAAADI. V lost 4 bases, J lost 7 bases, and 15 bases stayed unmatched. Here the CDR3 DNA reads TGCGCCAGCAGTGTGAGGGCTAGCGGGGGGCTTCTTGGAAATGAGCAGTTCTTC. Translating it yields CASSVRASGGLLGNEQFF.

The DNA for the CDR3 is TGTGCCAGCTCCCCAGTGCCCGCTTTTCAGGGTTCCTTACGACCTGGGGCCAACGTCCTGACTTTC. Protein: CASSPVPAFQGSLRPGANVLTF. The chain joins TRBV18 to TRBJ2-6, with D perhaps matching TRBD1 (5 bases). V shed 6 bases and J shed 2 bases, with 32 bases lying between them. The CDR3 runs to 22 residues. Germline V CDR1 and CDR2: KGHSH, LQKENI.

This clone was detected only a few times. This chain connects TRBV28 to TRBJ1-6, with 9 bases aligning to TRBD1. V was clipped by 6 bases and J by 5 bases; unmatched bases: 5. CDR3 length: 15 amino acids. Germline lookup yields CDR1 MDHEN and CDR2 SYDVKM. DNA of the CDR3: TGTGCCAGCAGAACAAGGGACAGGGATAATTCACCCCTCCACTTT. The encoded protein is CASRTRDRDNSPLHF.

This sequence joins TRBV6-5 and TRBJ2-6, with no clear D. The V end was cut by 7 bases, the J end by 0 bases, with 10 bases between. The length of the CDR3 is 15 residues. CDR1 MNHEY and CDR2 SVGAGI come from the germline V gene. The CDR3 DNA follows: TGTGCCAGCATTTCTTTCTCCTCTGGGGCCAACGTCCTGACTTTC. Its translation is CASISFSSGANVLTF.

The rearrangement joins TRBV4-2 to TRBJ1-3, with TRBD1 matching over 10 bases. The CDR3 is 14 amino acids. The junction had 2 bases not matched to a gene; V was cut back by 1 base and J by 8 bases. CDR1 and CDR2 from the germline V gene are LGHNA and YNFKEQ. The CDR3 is CASSQGQGAYTIYF. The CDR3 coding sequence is TGTGCCAGCAGCCAAGGACAGGGGGCATACACCATATATTTT.

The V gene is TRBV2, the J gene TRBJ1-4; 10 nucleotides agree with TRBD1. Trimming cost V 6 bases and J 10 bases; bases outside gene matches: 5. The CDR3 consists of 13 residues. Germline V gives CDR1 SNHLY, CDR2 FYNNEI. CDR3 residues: CASRDRGRLKLFF. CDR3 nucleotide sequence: TGTGCCAGCAGAGACAGGGGGCGGTTAAAACTGTTTTTT. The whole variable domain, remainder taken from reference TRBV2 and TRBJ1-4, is EPEVTQTPSHQVTQMGQEVILRCVPISNHLYFYWYRQILGQKVEFLVSFYNNEISEKSEIFDDQFSVERPDGSNFTLKIRSTKLEDSAMYFCASRDRGRLKLFFGSGTQLSVL.

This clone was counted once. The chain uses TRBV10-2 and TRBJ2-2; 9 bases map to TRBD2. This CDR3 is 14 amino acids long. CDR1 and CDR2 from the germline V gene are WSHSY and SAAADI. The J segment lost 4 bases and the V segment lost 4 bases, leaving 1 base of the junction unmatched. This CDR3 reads CASSASGITGELFF. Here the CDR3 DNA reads TGCGCCAGCAGTGCTAGCGGGATCACCGGGGAGCTGTTTTTT.

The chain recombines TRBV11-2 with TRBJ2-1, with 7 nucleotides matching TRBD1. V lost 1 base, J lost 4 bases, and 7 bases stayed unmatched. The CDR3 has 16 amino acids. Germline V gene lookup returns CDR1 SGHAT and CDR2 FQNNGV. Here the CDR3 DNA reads TGTGCCAGCAGCTTAGGGACAGGACGAAGATACAATGAGCAGTTCTTC. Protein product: CASSLGTGRRYNEQFF.

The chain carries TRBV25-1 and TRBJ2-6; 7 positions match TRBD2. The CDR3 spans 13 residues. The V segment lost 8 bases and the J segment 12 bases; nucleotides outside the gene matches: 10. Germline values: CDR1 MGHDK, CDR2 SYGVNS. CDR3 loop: CASGRDVASVLTF. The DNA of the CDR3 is TGTGCCAGCGGGAGGGACGTTGCAAGCGTCCTGACTTTC. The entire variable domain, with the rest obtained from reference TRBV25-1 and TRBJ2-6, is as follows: EADIYQTPRYLVIGTGKKITLECSQTMGHDKMYWYQQDPGMELHLIHYSYGVNSTEKGDLSSESTVSRIRTEHFPLTLESARPSHTSQYLCASGRDVASVLTFGAGSRLTVL.

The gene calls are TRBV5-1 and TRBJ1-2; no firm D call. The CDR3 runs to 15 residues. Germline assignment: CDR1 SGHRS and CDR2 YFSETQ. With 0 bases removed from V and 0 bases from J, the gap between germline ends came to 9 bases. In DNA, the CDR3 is TGCGCCAGCAGCTTGGATCCGGTGGCTAACTATGGCTACACCTTC. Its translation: CASSLDPVANYGYTF.

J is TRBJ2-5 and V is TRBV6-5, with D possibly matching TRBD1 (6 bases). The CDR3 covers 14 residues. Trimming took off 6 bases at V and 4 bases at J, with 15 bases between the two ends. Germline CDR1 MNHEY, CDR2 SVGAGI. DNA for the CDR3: TGTGCCAGCAGCCGGACAGTAACTTCAGAGACCCAGTACTTC. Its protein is CASSRTVTSETQYF.

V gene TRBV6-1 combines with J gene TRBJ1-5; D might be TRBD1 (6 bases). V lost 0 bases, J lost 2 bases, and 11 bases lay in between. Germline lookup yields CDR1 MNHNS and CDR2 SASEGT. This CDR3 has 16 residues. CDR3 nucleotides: TGTGCCAGCAGTGAAGCCATGGCAGGGGGCAATCAGCCCCAGCATTTT. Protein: CASSEAMAGGNQPQHF.

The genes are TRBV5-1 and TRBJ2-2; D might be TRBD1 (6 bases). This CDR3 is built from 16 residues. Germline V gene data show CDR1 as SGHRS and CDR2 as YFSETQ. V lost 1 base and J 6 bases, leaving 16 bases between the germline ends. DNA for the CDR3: TGCGCCAGCAGCTTGCCCCTAACAGGGACCGCCGGGGAGCTGTTTTTT. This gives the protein CASSLPLTGTAGELFF.

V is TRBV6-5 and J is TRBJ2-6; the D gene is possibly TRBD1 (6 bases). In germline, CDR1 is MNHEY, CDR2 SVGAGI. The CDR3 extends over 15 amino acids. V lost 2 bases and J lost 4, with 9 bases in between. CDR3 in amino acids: CASSYQGSGANVLTF. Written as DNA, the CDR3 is TGTGCCAGCAGTTACCAGGGGTCCGGGGCCAACGTCCTGACTTTC.

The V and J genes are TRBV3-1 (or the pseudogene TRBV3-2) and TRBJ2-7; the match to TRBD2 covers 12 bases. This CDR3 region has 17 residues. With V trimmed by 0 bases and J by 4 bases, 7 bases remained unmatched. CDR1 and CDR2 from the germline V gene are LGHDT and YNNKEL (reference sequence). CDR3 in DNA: TGTGCCAGCAGCCAAGATGCCGGACTAGCGGGATTATACGAGCAGTACTTC. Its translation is CASSQDAGLAGLYEQYF.

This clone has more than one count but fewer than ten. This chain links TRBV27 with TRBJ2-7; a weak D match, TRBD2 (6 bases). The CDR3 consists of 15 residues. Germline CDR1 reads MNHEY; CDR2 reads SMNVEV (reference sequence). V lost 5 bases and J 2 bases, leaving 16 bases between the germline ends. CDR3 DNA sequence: TGTGCCAGCAGTCCCGCGGGACGGATACCCTACGAGCAGTACTTC. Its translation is CASSPAGRIPYEQYF.

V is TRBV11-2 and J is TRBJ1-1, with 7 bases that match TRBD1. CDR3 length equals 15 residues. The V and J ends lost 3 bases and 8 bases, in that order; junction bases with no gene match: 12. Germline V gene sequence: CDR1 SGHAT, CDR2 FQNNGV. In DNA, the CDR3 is TGTGCCAGCAGCTTCGTCCGGACAGGAGTTCAGGAAGCTTTCTTT. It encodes CASSFVRTGVQEAFF.

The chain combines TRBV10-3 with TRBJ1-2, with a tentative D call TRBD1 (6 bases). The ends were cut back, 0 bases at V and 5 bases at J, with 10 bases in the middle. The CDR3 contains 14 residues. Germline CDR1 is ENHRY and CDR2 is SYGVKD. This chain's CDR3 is CAISESRTAYGYTF. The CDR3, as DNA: TGTGCCATCAGTGAGTCGCGGACAGCTTATGGCTACACCTTC.

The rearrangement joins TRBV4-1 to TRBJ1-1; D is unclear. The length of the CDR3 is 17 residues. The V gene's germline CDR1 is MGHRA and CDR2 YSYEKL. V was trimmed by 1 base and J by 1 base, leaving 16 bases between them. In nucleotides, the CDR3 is TGCGCCAGCAGCCAAGCACTAAGGCGGAGGGAGAACACTGAAGCTTTCTTT. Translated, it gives CASSQALRRRENTEAFF.

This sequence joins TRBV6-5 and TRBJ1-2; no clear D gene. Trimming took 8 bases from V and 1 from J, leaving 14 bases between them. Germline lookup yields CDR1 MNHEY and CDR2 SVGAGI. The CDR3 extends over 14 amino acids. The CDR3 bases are TGTGCCAGCGGCGGACTGGGAGGTAACTATGGCTACACCTTC. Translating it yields CASGGLGGNYGYTF.

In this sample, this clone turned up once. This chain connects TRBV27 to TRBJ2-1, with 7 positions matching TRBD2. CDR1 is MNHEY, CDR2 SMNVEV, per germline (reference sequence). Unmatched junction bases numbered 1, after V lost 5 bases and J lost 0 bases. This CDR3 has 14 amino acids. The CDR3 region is CASSRLASYNEQFF. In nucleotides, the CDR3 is TGTGCCAGCAGTCGACTAGCCTCCTACAATGAGCAGTTCTTC.